Below, 23 T cell receptor beta chains from the same sample are listed, as sequenced in a study of T cell repertoires in cytomegalovirus infection (dated 2019 in TCRdb). The instrument given in TCRdb is Illumina HiSeq 1500. TCRdb's own reprocessing of the public reads used fastp at Q25 and MiXCR and kept productive beta chains. Entries that share a CDR3 protein sequence are merged under the most common genes and DNA. The sample includes around 95,000 distinct CDR3 sequences, with around 32% observed a single time. The ten largest make up approximately 71% of the sample. The treatment or condition label, read with the paper, signifies: in vitro stimulation with specific CMV peptide epitopes to enrich CMV-specific T cells. These TCRs are of unknown antigen specificity. This specimen was CD8+ T cells from cultured PBMCs, taken from culture after CMV antigen stimulation. Receptors were obtained from a human donor in good health (CMV status not recorded). Some clones in this sample may be carry-over from other donors' samples.

The rearrangement uses TRBV6-5 and TRBJ1-1; D may be TRBD1 (6 bases). Trimming cost V 7 bases and J 4 bases, with 10 bases left between them. Germline CDR1 is MNHEY and CDR2 is SVGAGI. This CDR3 has 12 amino acids. CDR3 sequence reads: CASKTGSTEAFF. CDR3 DNA sequence: TGTGCCAGCAAAACAGGGTCCACTGAAGCTTTCTTT.

The sample holds a few counts of this clonotype. V is TRBV6-2 or TRBV6-3 and J is TRBJ2-7; the match to TRBD2 covers 12 bases. The germline gives CDR1 MNHEY, CDR2 SVGEGT. After removal of 2 bases from V and 6 bases from J, the junction contained 14 bases not matched to a gene. The CDR3 sequence is 18 residues long. Here the CDR3 reads CASSYIHPGLAGSGEQYF. As DNA, the CDR3 is TGTGCCAGCAGTTACATTCATCCCGGACTAGCGGGGTCCGGCGAGCAGTACTTC.

The genes are TRBV7-4 and TRBJ2-3, with 9 bases that match TRBD1. J lost 1 base, V lost 6 bases, and 5 bases had no gene match. The germline V gene has CDR1 SGHVT and CDR2 SQSDAQ. CDR3 length: 15 amino acids. DNA of the CDR3: TGTGCCAGCAGTTCCTGGACAGGGGGCACAGATACGCAGTATTTT. As protein: CASSSWTGGTDTQYF.

This clonotype has just a few counts. This chain connects TRBV6-5 to TRBJ1-5; D is perhaps TRBD1 (5 bases). The CDR3 contains 13 residues. Germline CDR1 reads MNHEY; CDR2 reads SVGAGI. Trimming left V 6 bases short and J 7 bases short, with 13 bases between. The CDR3 region is CASRQWDGQPQHF. CDR3 sequence (DNA): TGTGCCAGCAGGCAGTGGGACGGACAGCCCCAGCATTTT.

V and J are TRBV7-9 and TRBJ2-3; the D gene is possibly TRBD2 (6 bases). The CDR3 extends over 13 amino acids. The V gene lost 5 bases and the J gene lost 4 bases, with 10 bases spanning the gap. Germline loops: CDR1 SEHNR, CDR2 FQNEAQ (reference sequence). The CDR3: CASSNGGSDTQYF. The CDR3 DNA reads TGTGCCAGCAGCAATGGGGGGTCAGATACGCAGTATTTT.

This CDR3 reads CASTRGGATDTQYF. In DNA form, the CDR3 reads TGTGCCAGCACCCGCGGGGGGGCCACAGATACGCAGTATTTT. The chain recombines TRBV6-1 with TRBJ2-3; 9 bases are a match to TRBD2. Germline V gene data show CDR1 as MNHNS and CDR2 as SASEGT. CDR3 length: 14 amino acids. V lost 7 bases and J lost 2; bases outside the gene matches: 4.

V is TRBV6-1 and J is TRBJ2-1; 7 bases agree with TRBD2. V lost 6 bases, J lost 2 bases, and 7 bases stayed unmatched. The germline gives CDR1 MNHNS, CDR2 SASEGT. CDR3 length equals 15 residues. The CDR3 DNA reads TGTGCCAGCAGAACTCTCGGGGGGACCTACAATGAGCAGTTCTTC. Amino acids: CASRTLGGTYNEQFF.

This clonotype was counted many times. The V call is TRBV11-1, the J call TRBJ2-1, with D unresolved. CDR3 length: 14 amino acids. Per germline, CDR1 SGHAT and CDR2 FQDESV (reference sequence). Between the trimmed V and J ends, which lost 4 bases and 8 bases, there was a span of 15 bases. The CDR3 sequence is CASSSPLAIDEQFF. In nucleotides, the CDR3 is TGTGCCAGCAGCTCCCCGTTAGCCATCGATGAGCAGTTCTTC.

The CDR3 nucleotides are TGCGCCAGCAGCCAAGTAGCGGGGCAAGAGACCCAGTACTTC. Translated: CASSQVAGQETQYF. The chain carries TRBV4-1 and TRBJ2-5, with 8 bases aligning to TRBD2. V dropped 1 base and J dropped 2; count of bases not matched to a gene: 0. The CDR3 consists of 14 residues. The germline gives CDR1 MGHRA, CDR2 YSYEKL.

This chain joins TRBV29-1 and TRBJ1-4, with 7 bases that match TRBD1. The V gene end was trimmed by 6 bases and the J gene end by 4 bases; junction bases not matched to a gene: 8. There are 14 residues in the CDR3. Germline CDR1 and CDR2: SQVTM and ANQGSEA. CDR3 in DNA: TGCAGCGTGCCCCCCGACAGGGTTAATGAAAAACTGTTTTTT. As protein: CSVPPDRVNEKLFF.

This clonotype came up a few times. The chain uses TRBV27 and TRBJ2-1; D possibly uses TRBD1 or TRBD2 (5 bases each). The germline V gene encodes CDR1 MNHEY and CDR2 SMNVEV (reference sequence). Trimming took off 2 bases at V and 2 bases at J, with 10 bases between the two ends. This CDR3 region has 15 residues. The CDR3 is CASSLQGVTYNEQFF. CDR3 DNA sequence: TGTGCCAGCAGTTTACAGGGAGTTACCTACAATGAGCAGTTCTTC.

This clonotype was detected ten times or more. This chain links TRBV6-1 with TRBJ1-2; TRBD1 aligns across 10 bases. Germline-derived CDR1 and CDR2 are MNHNS and SASEGT. This CDR3 has 11 residues. Trimming took 8 bases from V and 6 from J; bases not matched to a gene: 0. CDR3 nucleotides: TGTGCCAGCGGGACAGGGGATGGCTACACCTTC. Translated: CASGTGDGYTF.

This chain joins TRBV12-3 or TRBV12-4 and TRBJ1-1; no definite D call. The CDR3 is made up of 12 amino acids. Deletions cut 6 bases from V and 0 bases from J, with 5 bases between. The CDR3 DNA sequence: TGTGCCAGCAGGGCAGTGAACACTGAAGCTTTCTTT. As protein: CASRAVNTEAFF.

This clonotype was observed a few times. The V call is TRBV19, the J call TRBJ1-1, with D perhaps matching TRBD1 (5 bases). The CDR3 is 15 amino acids. The V end lost 5 bases, the J end lost 3 bases, and 16 bases lay between the germline ends. Germline CDR1 LNHDA, CDR2 SQIVND (reference sequence). CDR3 sequence (DNA): TGTGCCAGTAGTTCGTCCCCCGGGGGGTACACTGAAGCTTTCTTT. Residues: CASSSSPGGYTEAFF.

The sample holds many counts of this clonotype. CDR3 DNA: TGTGCCAGCTCACCACGGGAACAAACTCGGTTGGGCTATGGCTACACCTTC. Translating it yields CASSPREQTRLGYGYTF. The rearrangement uses TRBV18 and TRBJ1-2; unclear D gene. The germline V and J ends were trimmed by 1 base and 4 bases, with 19 bases remaining between them. The CDR3 is 17 amino acids. The germline gives CDR1 KGHSH, CDR2 LQKENI.

In this sample, this clonotype turned up many times. The chain employs TRBV11-2 and TRBJ2-7, with D perhaps assigned TRBD1 or TRBD2 (5 bases each). Per germline, CDR1 SGHAT and CDR2 FQNNGV. The ends were cut back, 5 bases at V and 1 base at J, with 12 bases in the middle. The CDR3 contains 14 residues. CDR3 DNA: TGTGCCAGCAGCATCGGGACCTCATCCTACGAGCAGTACTTC. Translation: CASSIGTSSYEQYF.

The chain recombines TRBV18 with TRBJ1-2, with D uncertain. Deletions cut 0 bases from V and 3 bases from J, with 5 bases between. CDR1 KGHSH and CDR2 LQKENI come from the germline V gene. This CDR3 spans 13 amino acids. Here the CDR3 DNA reads TGTGCCAGCTCACCACCGGAGGACTATGGCTACACCTTC. Its translation is CASSPPEDYGYTF.

There are a few counts of this clonotype. The V and J genes are TRBV27 and TRBJ1-1; D is unresolved. V lost 4 bases to trimming and J lost 6 bases, with 12 bases between them. Germline V CDR1 and CDR2: MNHEY, SMNVEV (reference sequence). The CDR3 totals 13 residues. CDR3 sequence (DNA): TGTGCCAGCAGTTCCATAGGGCAGGCTGAAGCTTTCTTT. Its translation is CASSSIGQAEAFF.

The chain employs TRBV5-6 and TRBJ2-3, with D unclear. Germline-derived CDR1 and CDR2 are SGHDT and YYEEEE. Trimming took off 3 bases at V and 2 bases at J, with 4 bases between the two ends. The CDR3 length is 12 residues. CDR3 sequence reads: CASSYTTDTQYF. In nucleotides, the CDR3 is TGTGCCAGCAGCTACACCACAGATACGCAGTATTTT.

The gene calls are TRBV9 and TRBJ2-3; possible D gene TRBD1, 6 bases. The CDR3 sequence is 17 residues long. Looked up from germline, CDR1 is SGDLS and CDR2 is YYNGEE. V gave up 0 bases and J gave up 7 bases, with 21 bases separating them. The CDR3 sequence is CASSVGAQGGTLNTQYF. CDR3 sequence (DNA): TGTGCCAGCAGCGTAGGAGCACAGGGCGGCACTCTAAATACGCAGTATTTT.

V is TRBV20-1 and J is TRBJ1-5, with D perhaps TRBD1 (6 bases). V gave up 2 bases and J gave up 5 bases, with 16 bases separating them. The germline CDR1 and CDR2 sequences are DFQATT and SNEGSKA (reference sequence). The CDR3 spans 15 residues. CDR3 DNA sequence: TGCAGTGCTAGACCCCCCAACAGGGAGCATCAGCCCCAGCATTTT. Translated, it gives CSARPPNREHQPQHF.

As DNA, the CDR3 is TGTGCCAGCAGTCCACAGGGGGGGTTCTATGGCTACACCTTC. This codes for CASSPQGGFYGYTF. The chain carries TRBV28 and TRBJ1-2; 8 nucleotides agree with TRBD1. The CDR3 has 14 residues. The germline gives CDR1 MDHEN, CDR2 SYDVKM. The V segment lost 5 bases and the J segment 4 bases; nucleotides outside the gene matches: 6.

This clonotype was detected a few times. The chain uses TRBV6-5 and TRBJ2-2, with 9 bases that match TRBD2. V was clipped by 3 bases and J by 4 bases; unmatched bases: 6. This CDR3 is 16 amino acids long. Germline V gene sequence: CDR1 MNHEY, CDR2 SVGAGI. The CDR3 reads CASSYSGGAGTGELFF. The CDR3 DNA sequence: TGTGCCAGCAGTTATAGCGGGGGTGCCGGCACCGGGGAGCTGTTTTTT.